A single sample is the source of the 21 T cell receptor beta chains below, sequenced in a study of T cell changes during pregnancy in multiple sclerosis. Produced via immunoSEQ multiplex PCR; TCRdb's table is partial and in-frame only. The sample lists tens of thousands of clones, roughly 90% seen once, with approximately 3% in the top ten. Source: peripheral blood, taken in the first trimester of pregnancy. These receptors came from a female donor in good health, enrolled as a control in a pregnancy study.

The genes are TRBV5-1 and TRBJ1-1; the match to TRBD1 covers 7 bases. The J segment lost 6 bases and the V segment lost 4 bases, leaving 9 bases of the junction unmatched. Germline CDR1 and CDR2: SGHRS and YFSETQ. The CDR3 totals 14 residues. CDR3 in amino acids: CASSPGQLESEAFF. The CDR3 nucleotides are TGCGCCAGCAGCCCGGGACAGTTGGAGTCTGAAGCTTTCTTT.

The rearrangement joins TRBV7-8 to TRBJ2-2, with 10 bases aligning to TRBD2. This CDR3 comprises 16 residues. The V gene end was trimmed by 4 bases and the J gene end by 6 bases; junction bases not matched to a gene: 8. From germline, CDR1 is SGHVS and CDR2 FQNEAQ. The CDR3 nucleotides are TGTGCCAGCAGCTGGGGCAGCGGGGGGGCATCCGGGGAGCTGTTTTTT. Its protein product is CASSWGSGGASGELFF.

This sequence joins TRBV11-3 and TRBJ2-1; D is undetermined. This CDR3 is built from 12 residues. CDR1 SGHNT and CDR2 YENEEA come from the germline V gene. Between the trimmed V and J ends, which lost 7 bases and 5 bases, there was a span of 9 bases. The CDR3 DNA reads as TGTGCCAGCACTGGCGGAAACAATGAGCAGTTCTTC. It encodes CASTGGNNEQFF.

CDR3 amino acids: CASSEGQGDTEAFF. The CDR3 DNA reads TGTGCCAGCAGCGAGGGACAGGGAGACACTGAAGCTTTCTTT. The chain recombines TRBV7-9 with TRBJ1-1, with 9 bases fitting TRBD1. The CDR3 covers 14 residues. Looked up from germline, CDR1 is SEHNR and CDR2 is FQNEAQ (reference sequence). The V segment lost 5 bases and the J segment 3 bases; nucleotides outside the gene matches: 4.

CDR3 coding DNA: TGTGCCAGTAGTATGGGGGGGGGCTCTGGGGCCAACGTCCTGACTTTC. Translating it yields CASSMGGGSGANVLTF. J is TRBJ2-6 and V is TRBV19, with 7 bases matching TRBD2. CDR3 length equals 16 residues. V trimming: 3 bases; J trimming: 0 bases; junction bases outside the gene matches: 2. The germline V gene has CDR1 LNHDA and CDR2 SQIVND (reference sequence). Complete variable domain (other parts from reference TRBV19 and TRBJ2-6): DGGITQSPKYLFRKEGQNVTLSCEQNLNHDAMYWYRQDPGQGLRLIYYSQIVNDFQKGDIAEGYSVSREKKESFPLTVTSAQKNPTAFYLCASSMGGGSGANVLTFGAGSRLTVL.

The chain links TRBV9 to TRBJ1-4; TRBD1 matches 7 bases. Germline V gene lookup returns CDR1 SGDLS and CDR2 YYNGEE. The CDR3 is 14 amino acids. V gave up 0 bases and J gave up 8 bases; unmatched junction bases: 4. This chain's CDR3 is CASSVGQGGEKLFF. The CDR3, as DNA: TGTGCCAGCAGCGTAGGCCAGGGGGGCGAAAAACTGTTTTTT.

This clone was seen only once. The chain carries TRBV5-5 and TRBJ1-1; D is uncertain. There are 15 residues in the CDR3. The germline V and J ends were trimmed by 2 bases and 4 bases, with 15 bases remaining between them. CDR1 is SGHKS, CDR2 YYEKEE, per germline (reference sequence). The chain's CDR3 is CASSFSGNAGTEAFF. The DNA for the CDR3 is TGTGCCAGCAGCTTTTCCGGGAACGCGGGCACTGAAGCTTTCTTT.

The chain recombines TRBV7-9 with TRBJ2-3, with 8 bases matching TRBD2. Germline lookup yields CDR1 SEHNR and CDR2 FQNEAQ (reference sequence). This CDR3 contains 19 residues. Trimming cost V 5 bases and J 2 bases; bases outside gene matches: 18. CDR3 in amino acids: CASSVRRRGVAGITDTQYF. The DNA for the CDR3 is TGTGCCAGCAGCGTGAGGAGGCGGGGAGTAGCGGGGATCACAGATACGCAGTATTTT.

The sample holds a few counts of this clone. This rearrangement joins TRBV5-1 to TRBJ2-7; D might be TRBD2 (6 bases). Trimming removed 4 bases at V and 2 bases at J, with 16 bases between. This CDR3 has 15 residues. CDR1 is SGHRS, CDR2 YFSETQ, per germline. CDR3 bases: TGCGCCAGCAGCCCCTACGGGGGTTCCGCCTACGAGCAGTACTTC. Protein product: CASSPYGGSAYEQYF.

The CDR3 loop reads CASSLFSTGGNQPQHF. CDR3 DNA: TGTGCCAGCAGCTTGTTCTCCACAGGGGGCAATCAGCCCCAGCATTTT. The chain combines TRBV5-6 with TRBJ1-5; 7 bases agree with TRBD1. CDR3 length: 16 amino acids. Germline V lookup: CDR1 SGHDT, CDR2 YYEEEE. The trim removed 1 base at V and 2 bases at J, leaving 6 bases unmatched.

This clone was counted between two and nine times. This chain links TRBV10-2 with TRBJ2-7, with 7 bases matching TRBD2. With V trimmed by 7 bases and J by 0 bases, 6 bases remained unmatched. Germline values: CDR1 WSHSY, CDR2 SAAADI. This CDR3 spans 14 amino acids. CDR3 nucleotide sequence: TGCGCCAGCAAAAACCCGGGAGGCTCCTACGAGCAGTACTTC. This gives the protein CASKNPGGSYEQYF.

This clone was picked up one time. The chain carries TRBV4-3 and TRBJ2-7, with D possibly matching TRBD2 (5 bases). Trimming shortened V by 0 bases and J by 0 bases, and 9 bases separated the two germline ends. Germline V gene lookup returns CDR1 LGHNA and CDR2 YSLEER. CDR3 length: 15 amino acids. Here the CDR3 reads CASSQDRGSSYEQYF. The CDR3 DNA is TGCGCCAGCAGCCAAGACCGCGGGTCCTCCTACGAGCAGTACTTC.

The J gene is TRBJ2-7, the V gene TRBV7-9; unclear D gene. Germline V CDR1 and CDR2: SEHNR, FQNEAQ (reference sequence). The CDR3 loop spans 11 amino acids. V was trimmed by 5 bases and J by 4 bases, leaving 6 bases between them. This chain's CDR3 is CASSDKYEQYF. The CDR3 nucleotides are TGTGCCAGCAGCGACAAGTACGAGCAGTACTTC.

The J gene is TRBJ2-3, the V gene TRBV5-1; TRBD2 might be the D (6 bases). The V end was cut by 0 bases, the J end by 1 base, with 12 bases between. The CDR3 length is 16 residues. In germline, CDR1 is SGHRS, CDR2 YFSETQ. The CDR3 region has the DNA TGCGCCAGCAGCTTGGATCAGGCTAGCGGCACAGATACGCAGTATTTT. It translates to CASSLDQASGTDTQYF.

This clone was recorded only once. The gene calls are TRBV5-4 and TRBJ2-3, with TRBD2 matching over 10 bases. Losses at the gene ends were 2 bases for V and 5 bases for J; bases not matched to a gene: 8. CDR3 length: 16 residues. Germline V lookup: CDR1 SGHNT, CDR2 YYREEE (reference sequence). DNA of the CDR3: TGTGCCAGCAGCTTAAAAGCGGGGGGGTTCATAGATACGCAGTATTTT. As protein: CASSLKAGGFIDTQYF. The full variable domain, with the rest looked up from reference TRBV5-4 and TRBJ2-3, is ETGVTQSPTHLIKTRGQQVTLRCSSQSGHNTVSWYQQALGQGPQFIFQYYREEENGRGNFPPRFSGLQFPNYSSELNVNALELDDSALYLCASSLKAGGFIDTQYFGPGTRLTVL.

The chain links TRBV6-4 to TRBJ1-6; 7 bases agree with TRBD1. Germline V gives CDR1 MRHNA, CDR2 SNTAGT. This CDR3 comprises 14 residues. The V gene end was trimmed by 5 bases and the J gene end by 6 bases; junction bases not matched to a gene: 4. The CDR3 region has the DNA TGTGCCAGCAGTAGGGACAGAACTAATTCACCCCTCCACTTT. As protein: CASSRDRTNSPLHF.

This clone was seen just once. This sequence joins TRBV29-1 and TRBJ1-3; D is unresolved. CDR1 is SQVTM, CDR2 ANQGSEA, per germline. Between the trimmed V and J ends, which lost 0 bases and 7 bases, there was a span of 16 bases. The CDR3 is 15 residues long. The CDR3 DNA reads as TGCAGCGTTGAAGACCAGAGAGGCGGTGGGAACACCATATATTTT. Encoded protein: CSVEDQRGGGNTIYF. The variable domain in full, with the rest retrieved from reference TRBV29-1 and TRBJ1-3, is SAVISQKPSRDICQRGTSLTIQCQVDSQVTMMFWYRQQPGQSLTLIATANQGSEATYESGFVIDKFPISRPNLTFSTLTVSNMSPEDSSIYLCSVEDQRGGGNTIYFGEGSWLTVV.

This clone was recorded a few times. V usage is TRBV28 and J usage is TRBJ1-5, with TRBD1 as a possible D gene (5 bases). V lost 1 base and J lost 5, with 9 bases in between. This CDR3 comprises 14 residues. Germline V gives CDR1 MDHEN, CDR2 SYDVKM. The CDR3 region has the DNA TGTGCCAGCAGTTTATACAGGTACGATCAGCCCCAGCATTTT. Translation: CASSLYRYDQPQHF.

The chain has TRBV30 and TRBJ1-2; 10 bases fit TRBD1. The V segment lost 5 bases and the J segment 5 bases; nucleotides outside the gene matches: 8. Germline CDR1 is GTSNPN and CDR2 is SVGIG (reference sequence). The CDR3 covers 14 residues. The CDR3 is CAWSGQGGIYGYTF. The CDR3 nucleotides are TGTGCCTGGTCAGGACAGGGGGGGATTTATGGCTACACCTTC.

The CDR3 is CASRPGHYNEQFF. Written as DNA, the CDR3 is TGCGCCAGCCGACCGGGACACTACAATGAGCAGTTCTTC. The gene calls are TRBV5-1 and TRBJ2-1, with D perhaps TRBD1 (6 bases). V lost 7 bases, J lost 3 bases, and 11 bases lay in between. The CDR3 sequence is 13 residues long. Germline lookup yields CDR1 SGHRS and CDR2 YFSETQ.

The gene calls are TRBV14 and TRBJ2-7, with TRBD1 matching over 9 bases. The CDR3 is made up of 15 amino acids. CDR1 is SGHDN and CDR2 is FVKESK in the germline V gene. V trimming: 1 base; J trimming: 3 bases; junction bases outside the gene matches: 4. The CDR3 here is CASSQGGTGNYEQYF. In DNA form, the CDR3 reads TGTGCCAGCAGCCAAGGTGGGACAGGGAACTACGAGCAGTACTTC.